A selection of T cell receptor beta chains follows, all from one sample in a study of T cell repertoires in cytomegalovirus infection. TCRdb re-called the reads with MiXCR, one entry per CDR3 protein. In the table there are about 180,000 distinct CDR3 sequences, roughly an eighth of which are singletons. Sequenced material: PBMCs. The source is a human donor in good health (CMV status not recorded). Some clones in this sample may be carry-over from other donors' samples. Each CDR3 is given with its conserved first and last residue. The order of the fields is clone size, D gene, V gene, J gene, CDR3 length, CDR3 DNA, CDR3 protein. A D gene is named only where the DNA matches it firmly. Clone size is shown for a subset of rows, as once, few, many or a class of expanded clone.

NA	NA	TRBV5-5	TRBJ1-2	16	TGTGCCAGCAGCTTGGTGTCCGGACGGCAGAACTATGGCTACACCTTC	CASSLVSGRQNYGYTF
few	NA	TRBV20-1	TRBJ1-1	13	TGCAGTGCTTTGGATTGGGAGAACACTGAAGCTTTCTTT	CSALDWENTEAFF
few	NA	TRBV19	TRBJ2-7	15	TGTGCCAGTAGTGTCGGAGGACTGGTCGCCTACGAGCAGTACTTC	CASSVGGLVAYEQYF
many	NA	TRBV6-2/TRBV6-3	TRBJ1-6	17	TGTGCCAGCAGCCCCGGGACGGGGAGCTCCTATAATTCACCCCTCCACTTT	CASSPGTGSSYNSPLHF
many	NA	TRBV11-2	TRBJ1-1	13	TGTGCCAGCAGCTCCCTGATAGACAGTTGGGCTTTCTTT	CASSSLIDSWAFF
many	NA	TRBV7-3	TRBJ2-3	15	TGTGCCAGCAGACCCTCGGGGCTAGCTGAAGATACGCAGTATTTT	CASRPSGLAEDTQYF
many	TRBD1	TRBV28	TRBJ2-7	15	TGTGCCAGCAGTCGTGGGGGACAGAAGAGCTACGAGCAGTACTTC	CASSRGGQKSYEQYF
NA	NA	TRBV7-8	TRBJ2-5	13	TGTGCCAGCAGCTTACCAGCTTTAGAGACCCAGTACTTC	CASSLPALETQYF
few	NA	TRBV28	TRBJ2-2	13	TGTGCGACGGGGGCCTGGAACACCGGGGAGCTGTTTTTT	CATGAWNTGELFF
NA	TRBD2	TRBV27	TRBJ2-2	17	TGTGCCAGCAGTTTACAAGGACTAGCGGGGTATACCGGGGAGCTGTTTTTT	CASSLQGLAGYTGELFF